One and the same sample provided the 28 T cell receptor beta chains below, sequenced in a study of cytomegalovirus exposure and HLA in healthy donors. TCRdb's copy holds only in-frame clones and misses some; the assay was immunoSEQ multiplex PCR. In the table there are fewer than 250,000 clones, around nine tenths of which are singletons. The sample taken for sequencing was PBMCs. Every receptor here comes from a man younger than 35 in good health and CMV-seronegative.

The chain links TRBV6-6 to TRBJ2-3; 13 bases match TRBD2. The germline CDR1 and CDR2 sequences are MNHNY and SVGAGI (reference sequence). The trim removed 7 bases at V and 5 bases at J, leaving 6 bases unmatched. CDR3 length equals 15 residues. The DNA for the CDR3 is TGTGCCAGCATGGGACTAGCGGGATCCTTAGATACGCAGTATTTT. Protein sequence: CASMGLAGSLDTQYF.

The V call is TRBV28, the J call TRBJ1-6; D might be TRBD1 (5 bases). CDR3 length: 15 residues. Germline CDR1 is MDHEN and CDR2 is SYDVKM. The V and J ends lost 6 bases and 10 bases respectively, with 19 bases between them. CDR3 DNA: TGTGCCAGCAGATCGGGTGGCAGGGTCGAGTCACCCCTCCACTTT. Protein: CASRSGGRVESPLHF.

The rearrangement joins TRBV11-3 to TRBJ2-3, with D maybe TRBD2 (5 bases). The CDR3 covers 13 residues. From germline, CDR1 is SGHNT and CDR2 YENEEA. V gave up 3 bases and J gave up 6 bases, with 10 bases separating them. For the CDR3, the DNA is TGTGCCAGCAGCTTCGTCTCGGGGGATACGCAGTATTTT. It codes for CASSFVSGDTQYF.

In nucleotides, the CDR3 is TGTGCCAGCCGAGGACAGGGGGTCCACGAGCAGTACTTC. Protein sequence: CASRGQGVHEQYF. This chain uses TRBV4-2 with TRBJ2-7; 10 bases match TRBD1. Per the germline V gene, CDR1 is LGHNA and CDR2 is YNFKEQ. The trim removed 8 bases at V and 5 bases at J, leaving 6 bases unmatched. The CDR3 extends over 13 amino acids.

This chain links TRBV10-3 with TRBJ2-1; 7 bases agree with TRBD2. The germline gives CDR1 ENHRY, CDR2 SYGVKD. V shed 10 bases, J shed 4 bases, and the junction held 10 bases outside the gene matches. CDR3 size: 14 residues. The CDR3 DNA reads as TGTGCCACCGTTACTAGCGCCACTTACAATGAGCAGTTCTTC. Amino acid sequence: CATVTSATYNEQFF.

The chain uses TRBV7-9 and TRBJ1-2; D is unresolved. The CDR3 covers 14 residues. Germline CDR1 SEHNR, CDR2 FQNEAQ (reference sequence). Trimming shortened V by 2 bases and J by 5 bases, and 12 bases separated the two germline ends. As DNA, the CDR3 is TGTGCCAGCAGCTTACTCCAGGTCGTTTATGGCTACACCTTC. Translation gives CASSLLQVVYGYTF.

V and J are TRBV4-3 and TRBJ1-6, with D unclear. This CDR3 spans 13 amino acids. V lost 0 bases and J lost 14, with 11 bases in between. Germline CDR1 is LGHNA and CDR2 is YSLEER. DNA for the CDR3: TGCGCCAGCAGCCAAGATCCGTACTCCACCCTCCACTTT. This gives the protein CASSQDPYSTLHF.

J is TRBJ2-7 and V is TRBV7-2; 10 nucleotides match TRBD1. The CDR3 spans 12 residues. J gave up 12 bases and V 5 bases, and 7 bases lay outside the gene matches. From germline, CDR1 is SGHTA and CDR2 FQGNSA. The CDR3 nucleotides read TGTGCCAGCAGCCCAGCGGGGACAGGGGTGTACTTC. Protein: CASSPAGTGVYF.

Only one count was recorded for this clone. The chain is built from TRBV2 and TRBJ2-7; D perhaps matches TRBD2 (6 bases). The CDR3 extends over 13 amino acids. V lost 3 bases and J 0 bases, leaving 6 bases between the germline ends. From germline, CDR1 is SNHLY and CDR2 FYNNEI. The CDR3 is CASSEGGSYEQYF. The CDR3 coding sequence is TGTGCCAGCAGTGAGGGGGGCTCCTACGAGCAGTACTTC.

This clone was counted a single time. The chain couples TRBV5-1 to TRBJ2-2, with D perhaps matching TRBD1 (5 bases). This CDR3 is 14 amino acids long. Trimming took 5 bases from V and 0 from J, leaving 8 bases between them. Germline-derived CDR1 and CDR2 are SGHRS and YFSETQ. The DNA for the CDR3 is TGCGCCAGCAGAGGGGCTGCGAACACCGGGGAGCTGTTTTTT. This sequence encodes CASRGAANTGELFF.

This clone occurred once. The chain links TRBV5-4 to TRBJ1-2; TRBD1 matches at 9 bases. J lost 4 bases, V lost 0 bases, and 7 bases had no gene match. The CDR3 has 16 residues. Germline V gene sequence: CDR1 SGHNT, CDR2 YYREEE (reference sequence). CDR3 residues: CASSLAGTGTGYGYTF. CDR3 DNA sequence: TGTGCCAGCAGCTTGGCCGGGACAGGGACGGGCTATGGCTACACCTTC.

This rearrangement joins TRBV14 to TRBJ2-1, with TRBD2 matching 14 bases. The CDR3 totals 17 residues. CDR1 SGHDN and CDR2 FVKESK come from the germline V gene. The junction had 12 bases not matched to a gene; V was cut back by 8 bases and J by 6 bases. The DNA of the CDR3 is TGTGCCAGCGCCCCCCTCCTGACTAGCGGGGGGGGCAATGAGCAGTTCTTC. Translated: CASAPLLTSGGGNEQFF.

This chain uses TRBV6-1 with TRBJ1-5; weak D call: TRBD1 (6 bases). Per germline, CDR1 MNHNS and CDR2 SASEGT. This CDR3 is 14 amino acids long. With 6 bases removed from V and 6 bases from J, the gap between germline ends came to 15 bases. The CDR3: CASRETGFGQPQHF. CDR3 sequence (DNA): TGTGCCAGCAGAGAAACAGGGTTTGGTCAGCCCCAGCATTTT.

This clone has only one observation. The CDR3 nucleotides read TGTGCCAGCAGCGTACGGAGTGAGACCCAGTACTTC. Translated, it gives CASSVRSETQYF. The V and J genes are TRBV9 and TRBJ2-5; D remains ambiguous. The germline CDR1 and CDR2 sequences are SGDLS and YYNGEE. CDR3 length: 12 residues. The V and J ends lost 1 base and 5 bases respectively, with 6 bases between them.

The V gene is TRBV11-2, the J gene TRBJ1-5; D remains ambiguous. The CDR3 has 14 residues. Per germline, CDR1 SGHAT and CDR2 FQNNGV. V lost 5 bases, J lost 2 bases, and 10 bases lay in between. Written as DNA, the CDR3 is TGTGCCAGCAGCGCCAGCGGGGGCAATCAGCCCCAGCATTTT. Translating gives CASSASGGNQPQHF.

The CDR3: CASSWGLAGGSSYNEQFF. CDR3 nucleotide sequence: TGTGCCAGCAGCTGGGGACTAGCGGGAGGGAGCTCCTACAATGAGCAGTTCTTC. The chain carries TRBV7-2 and TRBJ2-1; 16 nucleotides align to TRBD2. This CDR3 spans 18 amino acids. Germline-derived CDR1 and CDR2 are SGHTA and FQGNSA. V was clipped by 4 bases and J by 0 bases; unmatched bases: 3.

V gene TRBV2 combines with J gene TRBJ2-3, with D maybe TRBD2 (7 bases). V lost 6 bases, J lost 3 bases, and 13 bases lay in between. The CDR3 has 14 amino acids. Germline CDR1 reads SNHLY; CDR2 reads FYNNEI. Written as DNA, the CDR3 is TGTGCCAGCAGACGGGGGGCGGGGACAGATACGCAGTATTTT. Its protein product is CASRRGAGTDTQYF.

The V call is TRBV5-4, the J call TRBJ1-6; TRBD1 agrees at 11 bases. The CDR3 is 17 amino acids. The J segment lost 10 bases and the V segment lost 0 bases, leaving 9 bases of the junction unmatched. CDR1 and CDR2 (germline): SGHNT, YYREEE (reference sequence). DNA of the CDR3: TGTGCCAGCAGCTTGGCAGGGATGGACAGGGGGCGGTCACCCCTCCACTTT. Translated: CASSLAGMDRGRSPLHF. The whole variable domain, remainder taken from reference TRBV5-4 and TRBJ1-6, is ETGVTQSPTHLIKTRGQQVTLRCSSQSGHNTVSWYQQALGQGPQFIFQYYREEENGRGNFPPRFSGLQFPNYSSELNVNALELDDSALYLCASSLAGMDRGRSPLHFGNGTRLTVT.

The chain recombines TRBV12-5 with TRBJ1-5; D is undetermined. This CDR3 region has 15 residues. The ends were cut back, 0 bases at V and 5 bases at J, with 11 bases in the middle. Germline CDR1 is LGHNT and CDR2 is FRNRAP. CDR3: CASGLVRGEDQPQHF. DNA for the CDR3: TGTGCTAGTGGTTTGGTACGCGGGGAGGATCAGCCCCAGCATTTT.

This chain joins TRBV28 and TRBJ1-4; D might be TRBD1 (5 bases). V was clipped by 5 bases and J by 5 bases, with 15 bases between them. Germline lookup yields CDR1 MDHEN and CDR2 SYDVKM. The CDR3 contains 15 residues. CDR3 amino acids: CASSPSGWGNEKLFF. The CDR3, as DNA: TGTGCCAGCAGTCCCAGCGGGTGGGGGAATGAAAAACTGTTTTTT.

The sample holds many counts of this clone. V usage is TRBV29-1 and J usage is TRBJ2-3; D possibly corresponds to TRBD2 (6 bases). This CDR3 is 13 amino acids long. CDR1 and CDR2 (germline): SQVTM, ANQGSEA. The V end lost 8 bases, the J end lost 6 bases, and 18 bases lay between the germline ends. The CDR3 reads CSLLRPGVDTQYF. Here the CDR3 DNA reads TGCAGCCTCCTCAGGCCGGGGGTGGATACGCAGTATTTT.

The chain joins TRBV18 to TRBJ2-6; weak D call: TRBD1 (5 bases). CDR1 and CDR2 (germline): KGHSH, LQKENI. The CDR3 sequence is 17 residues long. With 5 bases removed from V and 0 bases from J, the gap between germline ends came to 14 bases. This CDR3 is CASSMTGALSGANVLTF. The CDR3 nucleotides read TGTGCCAGCTCAATGACTGGGGCCCTCTCTGGGGCCAACGTCCTGACTTTC.

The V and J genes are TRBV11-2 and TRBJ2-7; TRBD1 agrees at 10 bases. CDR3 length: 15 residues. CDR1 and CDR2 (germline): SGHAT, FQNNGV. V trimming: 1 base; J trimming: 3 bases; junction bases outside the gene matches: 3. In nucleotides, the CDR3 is TGTGCCAGCAGCTTAGGGGGGACAGGGGACTACGAGCAGTACTTC. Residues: CASSLGGTGDYEQYF.

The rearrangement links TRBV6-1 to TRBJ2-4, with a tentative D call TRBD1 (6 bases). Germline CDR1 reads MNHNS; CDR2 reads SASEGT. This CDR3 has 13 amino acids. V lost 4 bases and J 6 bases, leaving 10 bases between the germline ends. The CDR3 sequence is CASSGETGNIQYF. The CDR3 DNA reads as TGTGCCAGCAGTGGAGAGACAGGAAACATTCAGTACTTC.

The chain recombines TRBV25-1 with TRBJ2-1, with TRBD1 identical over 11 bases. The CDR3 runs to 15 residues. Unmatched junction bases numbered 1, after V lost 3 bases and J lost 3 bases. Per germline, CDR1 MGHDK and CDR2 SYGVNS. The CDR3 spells CASSEDRGLYNEQFF. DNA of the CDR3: TGTGCCAGCAGTGAGGACAGGGGGCTCTACAATGAGCAGTTCTTC.

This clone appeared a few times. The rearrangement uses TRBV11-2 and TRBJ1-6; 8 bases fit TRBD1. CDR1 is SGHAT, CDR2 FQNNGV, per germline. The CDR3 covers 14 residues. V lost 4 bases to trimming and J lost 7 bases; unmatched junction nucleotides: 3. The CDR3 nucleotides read TGTGCCAGCAGCTCAGGGGGCGCGAATTCACCCCTCCACTTT. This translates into CASSSGGANSPLHF. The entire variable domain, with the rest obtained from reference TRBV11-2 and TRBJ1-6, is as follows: EAGVAQSPRYKIIEKRQSVAFWCNPISGHATLYWYQQILGQGPKLLIQFQNNGVVDDSQLPKDRFSAERLKGVDSTLKIQPAKLEDSAVYLCASSSGGANSPLHFGNGTRLTVT.

CDR3 amino acids: CASSPVGGVDEQYF. The CDR3 nucleotides are TGTGCCAGCTCACCGGTAGGGGGCGTCGACGAGCAGTACTTC. V and J are TRBV18 and TRBJ2-7; TRBD1 matches 7 bases. From germline, CDR1 is KGHSH and CDR2 LQKENI. V lost 3 bases to trimming and J lost 5 bases; unmatched junction nucleotides: 7. The CDR3 is 14 amino acids.

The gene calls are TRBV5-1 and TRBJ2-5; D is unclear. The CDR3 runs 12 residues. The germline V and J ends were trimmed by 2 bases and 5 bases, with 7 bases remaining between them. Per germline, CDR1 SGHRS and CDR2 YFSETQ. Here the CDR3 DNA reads TGCGCCAGCAGCTTACCCGGGGAGACCCAGTACTTC. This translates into CASSLPGETQYF.